This entry features one T cell receptor (beta chain) sequence. As yet, its antigen is unknown. The survey-level immunoSEQ assay was used. Libraries were prepared by immunoSEQ multiplex PCR; TCRdb keeps only in-frame clonotypes and omits some of them. The sample includes around 43,000 clones, 65% to 90% seen only once; the top ten take about 3%. The record originates from a study of STAT5B mutations in CD4+ large granular lymphocyte leukemia. Study-wide results and caveats: 8/27 top patient clones versus 2/35 control clones were TRBV06-family. The CD4+ versus CD8+ T-LGLL clonality difference may reflect limited sample size. Main leukemic clonotypes were patient-specific, but 20% to 25% appeared at low frequency elsewhere.

Germline V gene sequence: CDR1 SGHAT, CDR2 FQNNGV. CDR3 length: 15 residues. V dropped 4 bases and J dropped 6 bases, with 16 bases sitting between them. The receptor's source is a human donor in good health. Sequenced input: CD4+ T cells from blood buffy coats. V usage is TRBV11-2 and J usage is TRBJ2-1; possible D gene TRBD1, 6 bases. CDR3 bases: TGTGCCAGCAGCTCCGCAGGGGTCCCCAGCAATGAGCAGTTCTTC. It translates to CASSSAGVPSNEQFF.